This TCR beta chain was retrieved from a study of cytomegalovirus exposure and HLA in healthy donors. Findings of the study overall: Among TCR beta chains of equal frequency, HLA-associated ones were more clonally expanded in a later analysis.

On this clone itself: The antigen remains unidentified. A read error may produce the germline difference seen at one junction end.

Both 60 Vbeta primers and 13 Jbeta primers went into the PCR. Here immunoSEQ multiplex PCR was the method, and the copy in TCRdb shows in-frame clones only, minus some. Altogether 140,000 to 150,000 clones are present, 75% to 80% being singletons, with the ten largest covering 1.5% to 2%. The CDR3 loop spans 13 amino acids. Germline-derived CDR1 and CDR2 are SGHTA and FQGNSA. The V gene is TRBV7-2, the J gene TRBJ2-2; the D gene is possibly TRBD2 (5 bases). The sequence derives from a woman aged 25 to 39 in good health and CMV-seronegative. The sample comprised PBMCs. The CDR3 coding sequence is TGTGCCAGCAGCTCCCGAGTCTCCGGGGAGCTATTTTTT. The encoded protein is CASSSRVSGELFF.